These T cell receptor beta chains were read from a single sample in a study of blood T cells in healthy people across ages. TCRdb used MiXCR to reprocess the 5' RACE reads, holding one entry per CDR3 protein. In the table there are about 650,000 distinct CDR3 sequences, 32% of which are singletons. Material for sequencing was blood. The receptors come from an elderly woman in good health. CDR3s include the opening cysteine and the closing phenylalanine or tryptophan. Each record gives: D gene, V gene, clone size, J gene, CDR3 DNA, CDR3 protein. D genes are given only for firm matches. Clone size appears in some rows only: once, few, many, or a class for an expanded clone.

TRBD1	TRBV19	-	TRBJ1-2	TGTGCCAGTAGTTCACCGGGACAGGGATTCTATGGCTACACCTTC	CASSSPGQGFYGYTF
TRBD1	TRBV5-1	many	TRBJ2-7	TGCGCCAGCAGCTTATCGACAGGGACGTACGAGCAGTACTTC	CASSLSTGTYEQYF
-	TRBV21-1	many	TRBJ2-7	TGTGCCAGCACCCTCGGGACGGGCAGGACCTACGAGCAGTACTTC	CASTLGTGRTYEQYF
-	TRBV6-5	-	TRBJ1-5	TGTGCCAGCAGTTACTCCGGGCAGATCGATCAGCCCCAGCATTTT	CASSYSGQIDQPQHF
TRBD2	TRBV6-2/TRBV6-3	once	TRBJ2-1	TGTGCCATTGGACTAGCGGGGATCTACGAGCAGTTCTTC	CAIGLAGIYEQFF
-	TRBV10-3	many	TRBJ2-7	TGTGCCATCCATAACGGGGGATACGAGCAGTACTTC	CAIHNGGYEQYF
-	TRBV6-1	-	TRBJ2-3	TGTGCCAGCCAGAGGGGGATCACAGGGACGGCAGGGGATACGCAGTATTTT	CASQRGITGTAGDTQYF
TRBD1	TRBV5-1	many	TRBJ2-5	TGCGCCAGCAGCTCCGGGACAGGTACTTCGGGGACCCAGTACTTC	CASSSGTGTSGTQYF
TRBD1	TRBV6-2/TRBV6-3	-	TRBJ1-4	TGTGCCAGCAGTTCGCCGGGGGACAGGGGCGAAAAACTGTTTTTT	CASSSPGDRGEKLFF
TRBD2	TRBV30	-	TRBJ2-5	TGTGCCTCTTCCCTGACAGCGGGGAATCGAGGGGAGACCCAGTACTTC	CASSLTAGNRGETQYF
TRBD1	TRBV20-1	many	TRBJ2-7	TGCAGCGCCCTTGGACAGGGGCAACTGGGCGAGCAGTACTTC	CSALGQGQLGEQYF
-	TRBV15	many	TRBJ2-5	TGTGCCACCAGCGACCCCGGCGAGACCCAGTACTTC	CATSDPGETQYF
-	TRBV6-4	-	TRBJ2-3	TGTGCCAGCAGTGTCGGGGGGCCGAGCACAGATGCGCAGTATTTT	CASSVGGPSTDAQYF
-	TRBV7-3	many	TRBJ1-1	TGTGCCAGCAGCTTATCAGGGGAAGCCACTGAAGCTTTCTTT	CASSLSGEATEAFF
-	TRBV7-3	-	TRBJ2-1	TGTGCCAGCAGCTTAAGGCCCGGTTCCAGCTCCTACAATGAGCAGTTCTTC	CASSLRPGSSSYNEQFF
TRBD1	TRBV6-2/TRBV6-3	many	TRBJ2-7	TGTGCCAGCGGGACAGGGGGGTTTCTCGAGCAGTACTTC	CASGTGGFLEQYF
-	TRBV20-1	many	TRBJ2-7	TGCAGTGCGAGCGCCGTAGTCTCCTACGAGCAGTACTTC	CSASAVVSYEQYF
-	TRBV3-1	many	TRBJ2-5	TGTGCCAGCAGTTGGGGACGGCGCGGAGAAGAGACCCAGTACTTC	CASSWGRRGEETQYF
-	TRBV6-6	-	TRBJ2-5	TGTGCCAGCAGTCCCAGAGGCAGTGGCCCTTTTCAAGAGACCCAGTACTTC	CASSPRGSGPFQETQYF
TRBD1	TRBV27	many	TRBJ2-1	TGTGCCAGCAGTTTACGTTCGGACAGGGGTCTCTACAATGAGCAGTTCTTC	CASSLRSDRGLYNEQFF
TRBD1	TRBV6-5	-	TRBJ1-4	TGTGCCAGCAGTTACTCACCAGGGGGGAATGAAAAACTGTTTTTT	CASSYSPGGNEKLFF
-	TRBV7-2	-	TRBJ1-5	TGTGCCAGCAGCTTAGTATCCGTTTGGCCCCAGCATTTT	CASSLVSVWPQHF
-	TRBV20-1	-	TRBJ1-5	TGCAGTGCCAAAGGGGGGACCTACAATCAGCCCCAGCATTTT	CSAKGGTYNQPQHF
TRBD2	TRBV20-1	-	TRBJ2-1	TGCAGTGCCCGGACTAGCGGGGACTACAATGAGCAGTTCTTC	CSARTSGDYNEQFF
-	TRBV5-1	-	TRBJ1-6	TGCGCCAGCAGCTTGGGTTCAGGTGTGAAGTCACCCCTCCACTTT	CASSLGSGVKSPLHF
-	TRBV7-8	few	TRBJ1-4	TGTGCCAGCAGCTTAGAACAGTATGAAAAACTGTTTTTT	CASSLEQYEKLFF
TRBD1	TRBV20-1	many	TRBJ2-7	TGCAGTGCCACCGGGACAGGGAGGTCCTACGAGCAGTACTTC	CSATGTGRSYEQYF
-	TRBV5-1	many	TRBJ2-7	TGCGCCAGCAGCTTGGGGACGGGGGCCTACGAGCAGTACTTC	CASSLGTGAYEQYF
-	TRBV6-2/TRBV6-3	many	TRBJ1-5	TGTGCCAGCAGTAACGACATTAGCAATCAGCCCCAGCATTTT	CASSNDISNQPQHF
-	TRBV5-1	-	TRBJ2-5	TGCGCCAGCTGGGAGGGGGACTCCAATGATGAGCAGTACTTC	CASWEGDSNDEQYF
TRBD1	TRBV2	many	TRBJ2-7	TGTGCCAGCAGTCTACAGGGGTTACCCTACGAGCAGTACTTC	CASSLQGLPYEQYF
-	TRBV6-4	-	TRBJ2-1	TGTGCCAGCAGTGTCTCTCTAGAATACAATGAGCAGTTCTTC	CASSVSLEYNEQFF
-	TRBV7-8	many	TRBJ2-7	TGTGCCAGCAGCTTCGCAGGACTATCTCCCTACGAGCAGTACTTC	CASSFAGLSPYEQYF
TRBD1	TRBV20-1	-	TRBJ1-5	TGCAGTGCGCTCAGGGGGCGAGGGCAGCCCCAGCATTTT	CSALRGRGQPQHF
-	TRBV12-5	once	TRBJ1-1	TGTGCTAGTGGTTTGGGGGTCACTGAAGCTTTCTTT	CASGLGVTEAFF
-	TRBV5-1	-	TRBJ1-1	TGCGCCAGCAGCTTGGACCAGGTGGTGAACACTGAAGCTTTCTTT	CASSLDQVVNTEAFF
-	TRBV4-3	few	TRBJ2-3	TGCACCAGCAGCCAAGATGTAGGGGATACGCAGTATTTT	CTSSQDVGDTQYF
-	TRBV29-1	once	TRBJ2-3	TGCAGCGTTGAGTTGGCCGAGGGAACAGATACGCAGTATTTT	CSVELAEGTDTQYF
-	TRBV28	few	TRBJ1-1	TGTGCCAGCAGTCCCTATGGCGGGGGGAGGTCTGAAGCTTTCTTT	CASSPYGGGRSEAFF
-	TRBV7-2	-	TRBJ1-5	TGTGCCAGTTCAGCGGTCCATAGCAATCAGCCCCAGCATTTT	CASSAVHSNQPQHF
-	TRBV10-3	many	TRBJ1-1	TGTGCCATCACCGAGGGTCGATCGAACACTGAAGCTTTCTTT	CAITEGRSNTEAFF
-	TRBV4-1	few	TRBJ2-7	TGCGCCAGCAGCCAAGACCAGGGATACTACGAGCAGTACTTC	CASSQDQGYYEQYF
-	TRBV7-2	few	TRBJ2-7	TGTGCCAGCAGCTTAGACTGGGCCGCTCCAATATACTACGAGCAGTACTTC	CASSLDWAAPIYYEQYF
TRBD1	TRBV10-3	once	TRBJ2-6	TGTGCCATCCGGGACAGACCTTACTCTGGGGCCAACGTCCTGACTTTC	CAIRDRPYSGANVLTF
TRBD2	TRBV7-2	many	TRBJ2-3	TGTGCCAGCAGCCGACTAGCGGGGGTGGAAGATACGCAGTATTTT	CASSRLAGVEDTQYF
-	TRBV20-1	-	TRBJ1-1	TGCAGTGCCCGCCCGGGGGCGAACACTGAAGCTTTCTTT	CSARPGANTEAFF
-	TRBV7-2	few	TRBJ1-1	TGTGCCAGCAGCTTAGCCCAGGGGCGATTTGAAGCTTTCTTT	CASSLAQGRFEAFF
-	TRBV5-1	once	TRBJ2-3	TGCGCCAGCAGCTTTCAGGGGGACTCAGATACGCAGTATTTT	CASSFQGDSDTQYF
TRBD1	TRBV6-5	few	TRBJ2-7	TGTGCCAGCAGTTTCCGACAGGGAACGAGGGCTCTACGTGGGCAGTACTTC	CASSFRQGTRALRGQYF
TRBD2	TRBV29-1	many	TRBJ2-2	TGCAGCGTTCTCGTCGGGAGGTCCGGGGAGCTGTTTTTT	CSVLVGRSGELFF